This TCR beta chain was captured by sequencing in a study of T-cell memory formation after mild COVID-19. Whole-study results and caveats: SARS-CoV-2 specificity of second-wave clones peaking day 37 was unconfirmed. CM and EM subsets held most contracting CD4+ clones; EMRA held CD8+ ones. The pre-infection memory compartment contained some responding clones, suggesting cross-reactive memory joined.

cDNA libraries for TCR alpha and TCR beta, carrying sample barcodes and UMIs, came from 5'RACE with constant-segment primers. TCRdb redid the calling of the 5' RACE reads with MiXCR, one entry per CDR3 protein. The sample comprises 400,000 to 450,000 distinct CDR3 sequences, 15% to 20% of which are singletons, and about a fifth rests with the top ten. This clonotype appeared a few times. Its cognate antigen is unknown. Germline-derived CDR1 and CDR2 are SEHNR and FQNEAQ (reference sequence). The CDR3 contains 14 residues. The V and J ends lost 5 bases and 5 bases respectively, with 15 bases between them.

Sequenced input: PBMCs or a T cell subset sorted from them (not recorded which). The chain is built from TRBV7-9 and TRBJ2-5, with D perhaps matching TRBD1 (5 bases). The clonotype was recovered from a young man who had mild COVID-19 (a few samples of this study predate the infection). Cell type and time point are not known. The CDR3 reads CASSVPGRSETQYF. CDR3 nucleotides: TGTGCCAGCAGCGTTCCAGGGCGTTCGGAGACCCAGTACTTC.